This TCR beta chain was recorded in a study of blood T cell repertoires in COVID-19. In the study overall: Acute-phase and convalescent COVID-19 samples originated in the United States, Italy and Spain. Sources were T cells, B-cell-depleted T cells, or PBMCs; the material itself was cDNA or gDNA.

CDR3 length: 14 residues. V dropped 5 bases and J dropped 1 base, with 11 bases sitting between them. Germline CDR1 reads SGHTA; CDR2 reads FQGNSA. TCRdb keeps only in-frame clones here, not all; method: immunoSEQ multiplex PCR. This table holds 150,000 to 200,000 clones, over 70% found once. The sample comprised peripheral blood. V usage is TRBV7-2 and J usage is TRBJ2-5; D might be TRBD1 (6 bases). The source of this sequence is a man between 60 and 75 years old with active or convalescent COVID-19. The CDR3 is CASSEDRFQETQYF. CDR3 coding DNA: TGTGCCAGCAGCGAGGACAGATTCCAAGAGACCCAGTACTTC.